Following are 23 T cell receptor beta chains from one sample sequenced in a study of response to subunit inactivated influenza vaccine. TCRdb itself ran the RT-PCR reads through MiXCR, one entry per CDR3 protein. The data show roughly 520,000 distinct CDR3 sequences, around 25% seen once. Material: CD4+ T cells sorted from PBMCs, obtained roughly 5 days after vaccination. The source is a man aged 45-60 years who received an inactivated influenza vaccine.

CDR3 protein: CASSQGPGYQETQYF. The CDR3 DNA follows: TGCGCCAGCAGCCAAGGGCCGGGGTACCAAGAGACCCAGTACTTC. The chain recombines TRBV5-1 with TRBJ2-5; possible D gene TRBD2, 5 bases. Germline values: CDR1 SGHRS, CDR2 YFSETQ. The CDR3 is 15 residues long. The V and J ends lost 4 bases and 0 bases respectively, with 13 bases between them.

The CDR3 loop reads CASSPGDHYEQYF. The CDR3 DNA reads as TGTGCCAGCAGCCCGGGGGATCACTACGAGCAGTACTTC. The chain carries TRBV5-5 and TRBJ2-7, with D perhaps matching TRBD2 (6 bases). The germline V and J ends were trimmed by 4 bases and 3 bases, with 11 bases remaining between them. The CDR3 runs to 13 residues. CDR1 SGHKS and CDR2 YYEKEE come from the germline V gene (reference sequence).

This clonotype was counted between two and nine times. This chain joins TRBV10-3 and TRBJ2-3; 11 bases fit TRBD2. Germline values: CDR1 ENHRY, CDR2 SYGVKD. CDR3 length equals 18 residues. The V gene end was trimmed by 3 bases and the J gene end by 2 bases; junction bases not matched to a gene: 10. CDR3 amino acids: CAISDPLLAGALTDTQYF. The CDR3 DNA is TGTGCCATCAGTGACCCGTTACTAGCGGGGGCCCTCACAGATACGCAGTATTTT.

This clonotype was seen a few times. The V and J genes are TRBV12-3 or TRBV12-4 and TRBJ2-1; possibly TRBD2 for D (6 bases). This CDR3 is built from 14 residues. Trimming cost V 3 bases and J 4 bases, with 10 bases left between them. Here the CDR3 DNA reads TGTGCCAGCAGTTTTACCGGGGGATACAATGAGCAGTTCTTC. This translates into CASSFTGGYNEQFF.

This clonotype was picked up a small number of times. The chain combines TRBV7-2 with TRBJ2-2; D gene uncertain. CDR1 and CDR2 from the germline V gene are SGHTA and FQGNSA. V lost 1 base and J lost 0, with 6 bases in between. This CDR3 comprises 15 residues. The CDR3 sequence is CASSLEGTNTGELFF. CDR3 bases: TGTGCCAGCAGCTTAGAAGGGACGAACACCGGGGAGCTGTTTTTT.

This clonotype was recorded at least ten times. The chain recombines TRBV12-3 or TRBV12-4 with TRBJ2-7; D uncertain. Trimming shortened V by 4 bases and J by 0 bases, and 7 bases separated the two germline ends. There are 13 residues in the CDR3. CDR3 sequence (DNA): TGTGCCAGCAGTTCCACGACCTCCTACGAGCAGTACTTC. It translates to CASSSTTSYEQYF.

The chain recombines TRBV28 with TRBJ1-1, with TRBD1 as a possible D gene (5 bases). CDR1 is MDHEN, CDR2 SYDVKM, per germline. The CDR3 loop spans 16 amino acids. V lost 6 bases and J 0 bases, leaving 17 bases between the germline ends. CDR3 in DNA: TGTGCCAGCAGCCTAGCTTCGGGGGGAATGAACACTGAAGCTTTCTTT. Encoded protein: CASSLASGGMNTEAFF.

V is TRBV9 and J is TRBJ2-5; maybe TRBD1 (6 bases). Germline V gene data show CDR1 as SGDLS and CDR2 as YYNGEE. CDR3 length: 15 amino acids. V was cut by 0 bases and J by 5 bases, with 14 bases left in between. CDR3 in DNA: TGTGCCAGCAGCGTAGCCGGGTTTACAGGGGAGACCCAGTACTTC. This sequence encodes CASSVAGFTGETQYF. Complete variable domain (other parts from reference TRBV9 and TRBJ2-5): DSGVTQTPKHLITATGQRVTLRCSPRSGDLSVYWYQQSLDQGLQFLIQYYNGEERAKGNILERFSAQQFPDLHSELNLSSLELGDSALYFCASSVAGFTGETQYFGPGTRLLVL.

The J gene is TRBJ2-7, the V gene TRBV7-7, with 9 bases lining up with TRBD1. From germline, CDR1 is SSHAT and CDR2 FNYEAQ (reference sequence). CDR3 length: 13 residues. V shed 4 bases and J 10 bases; nucleotides not matched to a gene: 8. CDR3 in amino acids: CASSSDRGGPQYF. The CDR3 bases are TGTGCCAGCAGCTCGGACAGGGGAGGGCCTCAGTACTTC.

This clonotype showed up many times. The chain is built from TRBV12-3 or TRBV12-4 and TRBJ2-7; TRBD1 aligns across 7 bases. This CDR3 region has 15 residues. With V trimmed by 6 bases and J by 7 bases, 15 bases remained unmatched. CDR3 nucleotide sequence: TGTGCCAGCAGCGTAAGGGCCAGGGGGTCGGGGGAGCAGTACTTC. Its protein product is CASSVRARGSGEQYF.

This clonotype was counted a single time. This sequence joins TRBV6-1 and TRBJ2-3, with D perhaps assigned TRBD1 or TRBD2 (6 bases each). CDR1 is MNHNS, CDR2 SASEGT, per germline. CDR3 length equals 15 residues. The V gene lost 1 base and the J gene lost 3 bases, with 11 bases spanning the gap. The CDR3: CASSEGQGRTDTQYF. Written as DNA, the CDR3 is TGTGCCAGCAGTGAAGGTCAGGGGAGGACAGATACGCAGTATTTT.

The chain uses TRBV5-1 and TRBJ2-5; 8 bases fit TRBD1. Germline loops: CDR1 SGHRS, CDR2 YFSETQ. V gave up 4 bases and J gave up 5 bases; unmatched junction bases: 7. The CDR3 contains 14 residues. The CDR3 reads CASSIQGAKETQYF. The CDR3 bases are TGCGCCAGCAGCATTCAGGGGGCGAAGGAGACCCAGTACTTC. Filled out from reference TRBV5-1 and TRBJ2-5, the complete variable domain reads KAGVTQTPRYLIKTRGQQVTLSCSPISGHRSVSWYQQTPGQGLQFLFEYFSETQRNKGNFPGRFSGRQFSNSRSEMNVSTLELGDSALYLCASSIQGAKETQYFGPGTRLLVL.

The CDR3: CASSLAQNGYTF. In nucleotides, the CDR3 is TGCGCCAGCAGCTTGGCCCAGAATGGCTACACCTTC. The rearrangement links TRBV5-1 to TRBJ1-2; D gene ambiguous. The germline V and J ends were trimmed by 0 bases and 6 bases, with 6 bases remaining between them. The CDR3 runs 12 residues. The germline CDR1 and CDR2 sequences are SGHRS and YFSETQ. The variable domain in full, completed from reference TRBV5-1 and TRBJ1-2, reads KAGVTQTPRYLIKTRGQQVTLSCSPISGHRSVSWYQQTPGQGLQFLFEYFSETQRNKGNFPGRFSGRQFSNSRSEMNVSTLELGDSALYLCASSLAQNGYTFGSGTRLTVV.

The genes are TRBV25-1 and TRBJ1-2, with 10 positions matching TRBD1. With 2 bases clipped from V and 6 bases from J, the junction kept 6 bases outside the gene matches. Germline CDR1 MGHDK, CDR2 SYGVNS. CDR3 length: 15 residues. The CDR3 DNA reads TGTGCCAGCAGTGAACCCGGGACAGGGGTTAATGGCTACACCTTC. Translation gives CASSEPGTGVNGYTF.

The chain joins TRBV20-1 to TRBJ2-2, with 9 bases fitting TRBD2. The V gene end was trimmed by 6 bases and the J gene end by 2 bases; junction bases not matched to a gene: 10. Germline assignment: CDR1 DFQATT and CDR2 SNEGSKA (reference sequence). This CDR3 contains 16 residues. CDR3 amino acids: CSARALAGINTGELFF. DNA for the CDR3: TGCAGTGCCCGCGCGCTAGCGGGGATTAACACCGGGGAGCTGTTTTTT.

The chain is built from TRBV4-3 and TRBJ2-1; 8 bases line up with TRBD1. The V segment lost 1 base and the J segment 12 bases; nucleotides outside the gene matches: 5. Per germline, CDR1 LGHNA and CDR2 YSLEER. The CDR3 covers 13 residues. The CDR3 DNA reads as TGCGCCAGCAGCCAAGGGACCGGGACAGGGCAGTTCTTC. Amino acid sequence: CASSQGTGTGQFF.

The chain combines TRBV15 with TRBJ2-1, with 8 positions matching TRBD2. This CDR3 has 16 amino acids. Per germline, CDR1 LNHNV and CDR2 YYDKDF (reference sequence). Trimming took 0 bases from V and 6 from J; bases not matched to a gene: 7. Here the CDR3 reads CATSREVAGGLNEQFF. The CDR3 DNA is TGTGCCACCAGCAGAGAAGTGGCGGGGGGACTCAATGAGCAGTTCTTC.

Only a few counts were recorded for this clonotype. J is TRBJ1-1 and V is TRBV12-3 or TRBV12-4, with D perhaps matching TRBD1 (5 bases). The CDR3 totals 15 residues. V was clipped by 3 bases and J by 4 bases, with 15 bases between them. The CDR3 nucleotides read TGTGCCAGCAGTTTTACGGGGGTCGGCGGCACTGAAGCTTTCTTT. Translation gives CASSFTGVGGTEAFF.

This clonotype was seen more than once but under ten times. V usage is TRBV6-2 or TRBV6-3 and J usage is TRBJ2-7; 8 bases agree with TRBD1. Per germline, CDR1 MNHEY and CDR2 SVGEGT. V trimming: 4 bases; J trimming: 2 bases; junction bases outside the gene matches: 7. This CDR3 comprises 15 residues. The CDR3: CASSSRDRLTYEQYF. The CDR3 nucleotides read TGTGCCAGCAGTTCCCGGGACAGGTTAACCTACGAGCAGTACTTC.

V and J are TRBV2 and TRBJ2-5; no reliable D call. This CDR3 region has 16 residues. Per the germline V gene, CDR1 is SNHLY and CDR2 is FYNNEI. Trimming shortened V by 7 bases and J by 2 bases, and 20 bases separated the two germline ends. As DNA, the CDR3 is TGTGCCAGCAAGGCGTTTTCCCTGCGTATTCAAGAGACCCAGTACTTC. It yields the protein CASKAFSLRIQETQYF.

The chain joins TRBV5-6 to TRBJ1-1, with D hard to call. V was clipped by 1 base and J by 0 bases, with 7 bases between them. The CDR3 sequence is 14 residues long. In germline, CDR1 is SGHDT, CDR2 YYEEEE. The CDR3 DNA is TGTGCCAGCAGCTTGATGCAAATGAACACTGAAGCTTTCTTT. Its translation: CASSLMQMNTEAFF.

This chain uses TRBV7-2 with TRBJ2-3; D may be TRBD2 (5 bases). The CDR3 is 14 amino acids. Trimming pared 2 bases from V and 7 bases from J, leaving 13 bases between. Germline CDR1 SGHTA, CDR2 FQGNSA. Written as DNA, the CDR3 is TGTGCCAGCAGCTTAAATAGCGCGATCAATACGCAGTATTTT. As protein: CASSLNSAINTQYF.

This clonotype was detected a few times. The CDR3 nucleotides read TGTGCCAGCAGCCAAACAAATCAGCCCCAGCATTTT. Protein product: CASSQTNQPQHF. This chain uses TRBV3-1 with TRBJ1-5; D is ambiguous. CDR3 size: 12 residues. Trimming removed 2 bases at V and 4 bases at J, with 3 bases between. Germline CDR1 LGHDT, CDR2 YNNKEL (reference sequence).